This entry describes one TCR beta chain. Its target is not known. With 60 Vbeta and 13 Jbeta primers, the PCR was carried out. The protocol was immunoSEQ multiplex PCR, while the TCRdb copy is restricted to in-frame clones and leaves out a portion. The repertoire holds 99,000 or so clones, with about 78% as singletons. This record comes from a study of cytomegalovirus exposure and HLA in healthy donors. The overall study: A data release that came early held approximately 85 million unique TCRs from HLA-typed donors.

J gave up 5 bases and V 5 bases, and 4 bases lay outside the gene matches. The CDR3 has 13 amino acids. Looked up from germline, CDR1 is MNHEY and CDR2 is SVGAGI. Study-level findings and limits: Roughly uniform depth of sequencing across donors was assumed in presence/absence analyses. Reportedly, diagnosis of cytomegalovirus status by the classifier showed high specificity and sensitivity. Most of the CMV-associated TCR beta chains (in a later analysis) appeared to be HLA-restricted.

The genes are TRBV6-5 and TRBJ2-7, with TRBD2 matching 9 bases. Source material: PBMCs. The TCR originated in a man aged 30-40 years in good health and CMV-seronegative. In nucleotides, the CDR3 is TGTGCCAGCAGTCGAGCGGGAGGCGACGAGCAGTACTTC. Translation: CASSRAGGDEQYF.